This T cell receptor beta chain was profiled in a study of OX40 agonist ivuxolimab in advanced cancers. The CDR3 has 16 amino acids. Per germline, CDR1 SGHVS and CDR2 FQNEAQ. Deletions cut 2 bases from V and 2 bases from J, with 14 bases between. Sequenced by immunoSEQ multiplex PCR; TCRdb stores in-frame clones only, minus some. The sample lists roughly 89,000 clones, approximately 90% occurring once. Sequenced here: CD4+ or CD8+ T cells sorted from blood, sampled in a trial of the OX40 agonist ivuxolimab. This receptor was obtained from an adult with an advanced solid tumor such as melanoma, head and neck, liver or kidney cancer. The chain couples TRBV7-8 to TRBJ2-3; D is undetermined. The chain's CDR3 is CASSLYGDYYTDTQYF. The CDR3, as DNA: TGTGCCAGCAGCTTATATGGTGATTACTACACAGATACGCAGTATTTT.